These T cell receptor beta chains were read from a single sample in a study of blood T cell repertoires in COVID-19. Some clones are missing from TCRdb's copy, which holds only in-frame ones; the method was immunoSEQ multiplex PCR. This sample yields over 75,000 clones, of which 70% to 85% are seen a single time; about 10% belongs to the top ten. The specimen was peripheral blood. The origin of the receptors is a man in his 70s with acute or convalescent COVID-19. The CDR3 runs from the conserved cysteine through the conserved F or W. Fields, in order: clone size, D gene, V gene, J gene, CDR3 DNA, CDR3 protein. The D gene is left open where the match is weak. Expanded clones get a size class; other rows say once, few or many, or leave the size out.

size: few
D: .
V: TRBV7-9
J: TRBJ2-3
DNA: TGTGCCAGCAAAAGCGGGCCATCAACGGATACGCAGTATTTT
CDR3: CASKSGPSTDTQYF

size: once
D: TRBD1
V: TRBV29-1
J: TRBJ1-1
DNA: TGCAGCGTTGAAGTCGGGGGACAGGGTAGGACTGAAGCTTTCTTT
CDR3: CSVEVGGQGRTEAFF

size: .
D: TRBD2
V: TRBV4-2
J: TRBJ2-2
DNA: TGTGCCAGCAGCCAAGAAAGCGTACTAGCGGGAGACCCCTACACCGGGGAGCTGTTTTTT
CDR3: CASSQESVLAGDPYTGELFF

size: .
D: .
V: TRBV7-2
J: TRBJ1-1
DNA: TGTGCCAGCAGCTTGGCCCTGAACACTGAAGCTTTCTTT
CDR3: CASSLALNTEAFF

size: once
D: .
V: TRBV6-5
J: TRBJ2-7
DNA: TGTGCCAGCACGGGATACGTTTACGAGCAGTACTTC
CDR3: CASTGYVYEQYF

size: .
D: .
V: TRBV6-5
J: TRBJ1-5
DNA: TGTGCCAGCAGCCCCACAGGGAACTTAGGGCAGCCCCAGCATTTT
CDR3: CASSPTGNLGQPQHF

size: .
D: .
V: TRBV28
J: TRBJ2-7
DNA: TGTGCCAGCAGGCCAGGATCCCAACAGCAGTACTTC
CDR3: CASRPGSQQQYF

size: .
D: .
V: TRBV19
J: TRBJ1-1
DNA: TGTGCCAGTAGTATAGCGAGGAACACTGAAGCTTTCTTT
CDR3: CASSIARNTEAFF

size: .
D: .
V: TRBV3-1/TRBV3-2
J: TRBJ1-2
DNA: TGTGCCAGCAGCCAAGATCTCGGGTCGCTCCGTGGCTACACCTTC
CDR3: CASSQDLGSLRGYTF

size: .
D: .
V: TRBV24-1
J: TRBJ1-5
DNA: TGTGCCACCAGTGACGCGACAGCCAATCAGCCCCAGCATTTT
CDR3: CATSDATANQPQHF

size: .
D: TRBD1
V: TRBV24-1
J: TRBJ1-5
DNA: TGTGCCACCAGTGAAAAGGCGACAGGGGCATTAAATCAGCCCCAGCATTTT
CDR3: CATSEKATGALNQPQHF

size: .
D: .
V: TRBV9
J: TRBJ1-1
DNA: TGTGCCAGCAGCGTCCCAATAGACATGACGAACACTGAAGCTTTCTTT
CDR3: CASSVPIDMTNTEAFF

size: few
D: .
V: TRBV19
J: TRBJ1-5
DNA: TGTGCCAGTCGACAAGCCACGGGAAAGAATCAGCCCCAGCATTTT
CDR3: CASRQATGKNQPQHF

size: .
D: TRBD1
V: TRBV19
J: TRBJ1-4
DNA: TGTGCCAGTAGAACACAGGGGGCAGAGCGTGAAAAACTGTTTTTT
CDR3: CASRTQGAEREKLFF

size: .
D: TRBD1
V: TRBV5-4
J: TRBJ1-5
DNA: TGTGCCAGCAGCTTGGTTGGAGGGGGCAAGCCCCAGCATTTT
CDR3: CASSLVGGGKPQHF

size: .
D: .
V: TRBV5-1
J: TRBJ2-5
DNA: TGCGCCAGCAGCTTGGAAGTGGGGAGAGAGACCCAGTACTTC
CDR3: CASSLEVGRETQYF

size: few
D: .
V: TRBV25-1
J: TRBJ1-5
DNA: TGTGCCAGCAGTCAAGGGGGTAATCAGCCCCAGCATTTT
CDR3: CASSQGGNQPQHF

size: .
D: .
V: TRBV29-1
J: TRBJ1-4
DNA: TGCAGCGTTGAAGAGCGGGAAAAACTGTTTTTT
CDR3: CSVEEREKLFF

size: .
D: .
V: TRBV7-9
J: TRBJ2-5
DNA: TGTGCCAGCAGCTCACAAGAGACCCAGTACTTC
CDR3: CASSSQETQYF

size: .
D: TRBD2
V: TRBV9
J: TRBJ2-7
DNA: TGTGCCAGCAGCGTAGAATTAGCGGGAGCCAGCGAGCAGTACTTC
CDR3: CASSVELAGASEQYF

size: .
D: .
V: TRBV29-1
J: TRBJ1-1
DNA: TGCAGCGCCCGAAGGCAGGGGAGCACTGAAGCTTTCTTT
CDR3: CSARRQGSTEAFF

size: few
D: .
V: TRBV4-1
J: TRBJ1-1
DNA: TGCGCCAGCAGCCAAGTTTTCCGGAACACTGAAGCTTTCTTT
CDR3: CASSQVFRNTEAFF

size: once
D: .
V: TRBV5-1
J: TRBJ2-7
DNA: TGCGCCAGCAGCCGTCAAGGAGGGGTCTACGAGCAGTACTTC
CDR3: CASSRQGGVYEQYF

size: once
D: .
V: TRBV12-3/TRBV12-4
J: TRBJ1-1
DNA: TGTGCCAGCAGTCTAGGGTTTCAGACTGAAGCTTTCTTT
CDR3: CASSLGFQTEAFF

size: .
D: .
V: TRBV16
J: TRBJ2-1
DNA: TGTGCCAGCAGCCAATTCGGAGAGGAGCAGTTCTTC
CDR3: CASSQFGEEQFF

size: .
D: .
V: TRBV4-1
J: TRBJ1-4
DNA: TGCGCCAGCAGCCCCCGAGGTAGCGGCGAAAAACTGTTTTTT
CDR3: CASSPRGSGEKLFF

size: once
D: TRBD1
V: TRBV5-1
J: TRBJ1-6
DNA: TGCGCCAGCAGCTTCGACAGGGTCCGTCGACTTAATTCACCCCTCCACTTT
CDR3: CASSFDRVRRLNSPLHF

size: .
D: TRBD2
V: TRBV7-2
J: TRBJ2-5
DNA: TGTGCCAGCAGCTCCCATCCCCGGACTAGCGGGGGGGGAGAGACCCAGTACTTC
CDR3: CASSSHPRTSGGGETQYF

size: .
D: .
V: TRBV4-3
J: TRBJ1-5
DNA: TGCGCCAGCAGCCGTACTAGGAAACAGCCCCAGCATTTT
CDR3: CASSRTRKQPQHF

size: few
D: TRBD1
V: TRBV30
J: TRBJ1-6
DNA: TGTGCCTGGAGTGTCGTCGGCAGGGGGCCTTCACCCCTCCACTTT
CDR3: CAWSVVGRGPSPLHF

size: .
D: .
V: TRBV9
J: TRBJ2-7
DNA: TGTGCCAGCAGTTCACAGGGCTTAAGAGAGCAGTACTTC
CDR3: CASSSQGLREQYF

size: .
D: .
V: TRBV11-2
J: TRBJ1-3
DNA: TGTGCCGGGGCCCCGGACAGCTCTGGAAACACCATATATTTT
CDR3: CAGAPDSSGNTIYF

size: .
D: .
V: TRBV20-1
J: TRBJ1-2
DNA: TGCAGTGCTCTCGCGGGCGGGGGCTACACCTTC
CDR3: CSALAGGGYTF

size: few
D: .
V: TRBV7-9
J: TRBJ2-7
DNA: TGTGCCAGCAGCTTAGGCCTAGCCGGGGAGCAGTACTTC
CDR3: CASSLGLAGEQYF

size: .
D: .
V: TRBV27
J: TRBJ2-7
DNA: TGTGCCAGCAGCCCTTATCCCCCGGGGGTCGGGTACGAGCAGTACTTC
CDR3: CASSPYPPGVGYEQYF

size: .
D: .
V: TRBV5-1
J: TRBJ1-2
DNA: TGCGCCAGCAGCTTGGGTGGAGGGACTAACTATGGCTACACCTTC
CDR3: CASSLGGGTNYGYTF

size: .
D: TRBD2
V: TRBV18
J: TRBJ2-1
DNA: TGTGCCAGCTCATATCTAGCGGGAGCAGGAAATGAGCAGTTCTTC
CDR3: CASSYLAGAGNEQFF

size: .
D: TRBD1
V: TRBV4-1
J: TRBJ1-4
DNA: TGCGCCAGCAGCCAAGGGGACAGCGGCGAAAAACTGTTTTTT
CDR3: CASSQGDSGEKLFF

size: .
D: .
V: TRBV6-2/TRBV6-3
J: TRBJ2-2
DNA: TGTGCCAGCAGCAACAGGGCCAACACCGGGGAGCTGTTTTTT
CDR3: CASSNRANTGELFF

size: .
D: .
V: TRBV30
J: TRBJ2-7
DNA: TGTGCCTGGAGCCCAACTAACGAGCAGTACTTC
CDR3: CAWSPTNEQYF

size: .
D: .
V: TRBV7-8
J: TRBJ2-7
DNA: TGTGCCAGCAGCTTAGTAGGGGGTAACTACGAGCAGTACTTC
CDR3: CASSLVGGNYEQYF